This TCR beta chain was captured in a study of OX40 agonist ivuxolimab in advanced cancers. The CDR3 is 11 residues long. Germline V gene sequence: CDR1 DFQATT, CDR2 SNEGSKA (reference sequence). V gave up 6 bases and J gave up 3 bases, with 9 bases separating them. TCRdb keeps only in-frame clones here, not all; method: immunoSEQ multiplex PCR. Of about 76,000 clones in the sample, 85% to 90% are singletons; the top ten hold 2.5% to 3.5%. This chain links TRBV20-1 with TRBJ2-7; D remains unclear. The source material was CD4+ or CD8+ T cells sorted from blood, sampled in a trial of the OX40 agonist ivuxolimab. The sequence came from an adult with an advanced solid tumor such as melanoma, head and neck, liver or kidney cancer. CDR3 coding DNA: TGCAGTGCGAGTGGGATCTACGAGCAGTACTTC. Translating gives CSASGIYEQYF.